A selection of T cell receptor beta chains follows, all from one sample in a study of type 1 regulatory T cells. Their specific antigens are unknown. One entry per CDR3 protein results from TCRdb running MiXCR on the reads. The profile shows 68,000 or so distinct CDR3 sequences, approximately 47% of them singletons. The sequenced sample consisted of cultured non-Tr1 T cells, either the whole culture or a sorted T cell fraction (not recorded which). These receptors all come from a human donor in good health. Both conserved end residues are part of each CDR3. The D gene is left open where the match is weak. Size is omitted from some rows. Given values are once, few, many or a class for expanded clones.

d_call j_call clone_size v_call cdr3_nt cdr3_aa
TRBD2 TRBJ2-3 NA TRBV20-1 TGCAGTGCAATGACTAGCGGGGGGTTTGATACGCAGTATTTT CSAMTSGGFDTQYF
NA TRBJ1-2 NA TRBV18 TGTGCCAGCTCATCCAACGAGGCTCAATACTATGGCTACACCTTC CASSSNEAQYYGYTF
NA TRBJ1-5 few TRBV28 TGTGCCAGCAGTTCGTCCTCGGGTAGCAATCAGCCCCAGCATTTT CASSSSSGSNQPQHF
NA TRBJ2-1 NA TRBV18 TGTGCCAGCTCACCAAGTGGAGGGGGCAGCTCCTACAATGAGCAGTTCTTC CASSPSGGGSSYNEQFF
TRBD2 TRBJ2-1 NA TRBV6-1 TGTGCCAGCAGTGAACGGGGGGGCACCTACAATGAGCAGTTCTTC CASSERGGTYNEQFF
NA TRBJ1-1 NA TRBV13 TGTGCCAGCAGGCCGGAGGGGCTTATCGTGGAGACTGAAGCTTTCTTT CASRPEGLIVETEAFF
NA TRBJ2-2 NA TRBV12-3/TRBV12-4 TGTGCCAGCAGTTTAGTGAGAGGCCGCGTCGCGGAGCTGTTTTTT CASSLVRGRVAELFF
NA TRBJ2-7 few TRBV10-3 TGTGCCATCAGTGCCCAGACCTCATACGAGCAGTACTTC CAISAQTSYEQYF
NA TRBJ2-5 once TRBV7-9 TGTGCCAGCAGCCCCAGCCAAGAGACCCAGTACTTC CASSPSQETQYF
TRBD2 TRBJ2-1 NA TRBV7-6 TGTGCCAGCAGCTCTCCTAATGCCCAGCGGGGGTACAATGAGCAGTTCTTC CASSSPNAQRGYNEQFF
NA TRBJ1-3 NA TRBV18 TGTGCCAGCTCACCCCCCACAAACACCATATATTTT CASSPPTNTIYF
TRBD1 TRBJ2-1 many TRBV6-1 TGTGCCAGCTTAACCGGGACAGGGGGCTTTAATGAGCAGTTCTTC CASLTGTGGFNEQFF
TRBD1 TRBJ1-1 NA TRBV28 TGTGCCAGCAGTCAACAGGGGGGTGAAGCTTTCTTT CASSQQGGEAFF
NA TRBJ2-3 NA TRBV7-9 TGTGCCAGCAGCTCCAACGGCGGTACGCAGTATTTT CASSSNGGTQYF
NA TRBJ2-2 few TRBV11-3 TGTGCCAGCAGCTTAGGGGGGAACACCGGGGAGCTGTTTTTT CASSLGGNTGELFF
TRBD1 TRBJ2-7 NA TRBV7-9 TGTGCCAGCAGCTTAGGACAGACAGGGGTCAACGAGCAGTACTTC CASSLGQTGVNEQYF
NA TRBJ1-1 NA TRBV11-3 TGTGCCAGCAGATGGGGCGGGAAGGATGAAGCTTTCTTT CASRWGGKDEAFF
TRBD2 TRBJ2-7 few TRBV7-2 TGTGCCAGCAGCTCCCTAGGAGGGCCTACTAGCGGGGGGGCCACCTACGAGCAGTACTTC CASSSLGGPTSGGATYEQYF
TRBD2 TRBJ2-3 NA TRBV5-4 TGTGCCAGCAGTCGCGGGGGAGACACAGATACGCAGTATTTT CASSRGGDTDTQYF
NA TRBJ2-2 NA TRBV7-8 TGTGCCAGCAGCTTAGCGACGTGGGGCGGCACCGGGGAGCTGTTTTTT CASSLATWGGTGELFF
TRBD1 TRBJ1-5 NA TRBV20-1 TGCAGTGCTAGAGTCCCTCCCGTGACAGGGGGCTGGGTCTTGAATCAGCCCCAGCATTTT CSARVPPVTGGWVLNQPQHF
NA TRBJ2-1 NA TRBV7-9 TGTGCCAGCAGCTTAGTGGGAGTGGGTGAGCAGTTCTTC CASSLVGVGEQFF
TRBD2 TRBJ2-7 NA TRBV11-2 TGTGCCAGCAGCAGCCGGGGGGTTTCCTACGAGCAGTACTTC CASSSRGVSYEQYF
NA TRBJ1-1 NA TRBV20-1 TGCAGTGCTATCGGGGGGCTGAACACTGAAGCTTTCTTT CSAIGGLNTEAFF
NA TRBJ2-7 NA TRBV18 TGTGCCAGCTCAGCAGACCGTTACGAGCAGTACTTC CASSADRYEQYF
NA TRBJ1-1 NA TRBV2 TGTGCCAGCAGCAAATACACTGAAGCTTTCTTT CASSKYTEAFF
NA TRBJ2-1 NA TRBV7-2 TGTGCCAGCAGCTTAGCGGGGGGACTCTACAATGAGCAGTTCTTC CASSLAGGLYNEQFF
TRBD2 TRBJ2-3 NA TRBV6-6 TGTGCCAGCACCGCACGGGGGGTAAGGCGGGGGGGCCTAGATACGCAGTATTTT CASTARGVRRGGLDTQYF
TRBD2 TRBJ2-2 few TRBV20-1 TGCAGTGCCGCCCCTATGACTAGCGGGGGACCTAACACCGGGGAGCTGTTTTTT CSAAPMTSGGPNTGELFF
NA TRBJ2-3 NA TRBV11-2 TGTGCCAGCAGCTTAGTGTGGGGGTACGCAGATACGCAGTATTTT CASSLVWGYADTQYF
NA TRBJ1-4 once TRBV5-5 TGTGCCAGCAGTCCGGGAGGAGGGTTGGAAAAACTGTTTTTT CASSPGGGLEKLFF
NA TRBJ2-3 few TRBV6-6 TGTGCCAGCAGTTACTCGACTGGGACATCCCTCGCGTCCACAGATACGCAGTATTTT CASSYSTGTSLASTDTQYF
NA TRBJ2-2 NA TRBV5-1 TGCGCCAGCAGCTTGGGGTCTTCAGGGACCGGGGAGCTGTTTTTT CASSLGSSGTGELFF
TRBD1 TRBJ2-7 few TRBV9 TGTGCCAGCAGCGCAGGGACAGCTCACACCCCCTACGAGCAGTACTTC CASSAGTAHTPYEQYF
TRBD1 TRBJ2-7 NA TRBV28 TGTGCCAGCAGTTTAGGGATCCGGGGGACAGGGAGCTCCTACGAGCAGTACTTC CASSLGIRGTGSSYEQYF